This TCR beta chain was sequenced during a study of cytomegalovirus exposure and HLA in healthy donors. This PCR relied on a set of 60 Vbeta primers and 13 Jbeta primers. The protocol was immunoSEQ multiplex PCR, while the TCRdb copy is restricted to in-frame clones and leaves out a portion. The sample lists around 88,000 clones; 77% were seen once. These donors, healthy bone marrow donors, were studied. CDR1 and CDR2 from the germline V gene are MGHRA and YSYEKL. CDR3 size: 15 residues. V dropped 0 bases and J dropped 9; count of bases not matched to a gene: 4. A note on this clone: Antigen unknown.

Study observations and caveats: It was only CMV serostatus that was available as immune exposure information.

Sequencing input: PBMCs. The chain recombines TRBV4-1 with TRBJ2-1, with TRBD2 matching 11 bases. This receptor was identified in a man aged 45-65 years in good health and CMV-seropositive. The DNA for the CDR3 is TGCGCCAGCAGCCAAGATACACTAGCGGGGGTTGAGCAGTTCTTC. Its translation is CASSQDTLAGVEQFF.